This TCR beta chain was captured by sequencing in a study of patients and donors after allogeneic stem cell transplantation (dated by TCRdb to the early 2020s). This clonotype was picked up a small number of times. It has no known antigen specificity. Per-base quality was not reported, and no clone a single base away is much larger than it. Germline trimming amounts to 0 bases on V and 4 bases on J, with 5 as the count of junction bases outside the gene matches. From its cysteine to its phenylalanine, the CDR3 spans 15 amino acids. Only the CDR3 portion is preserved as DNA: 45 bases, with reading frame beginning at the first base. Taken from the germline V gene, the CDR1 and CDR2 loops are SGHRS and YFSETQ. The library was produced with RT-PCR. The listed sequencing device is NextSeq 550. TCRdb redid the processing of the public reads, applying fastp at Q25 and MiXCR, and retained in-frame beta chains. Entries are consolidated by CDR3 protein sequence, retaining the most common genes and DNA. This sample lists more than 150,000 distinct CDR3 sequences; about 40% were detected once. About 30% of the sample is held by the ten biggest clonotypes.

Recombination connected TRBV5-1 to TRBJ2-3; 7 bases in the junction line up with TRBD1. This receptor was obtained from a human donor who was either an allogeneic HSCT recipient or a stem cell or donor lymphocyte infusion donor (not recorded which). It is not recorded whose cells these are; they may come from a transplant donor. Sequenced: blood, either unsorted or a sorted T cell fraction (not recorded which). The CDR3 region reads CASSLDRGESDTQYF. The DNA sequence is TGCGCCAGCAGCTTGGACAGGGGAGAATCAGATACGCAGTATTTT.